Sequencing of this T cell receptor beta chain was carried out in a study of blood T cell repertoires in COVID-19 (dated by TCRdb to the early 2020s). In terms of the full investigation: Samples from collaborators originated in the United States, Italy and Spain and spanned both the acute and convalescent phases of COVID-19. The prospective study material was composed of cDNA or gDNA derived from T cells, B-cell-depleted T cells, or PBMCs. Deeply sampled blood TCRbeta repertoires from subjects exposed to, actively infected with, or recovered from COVID-19 were included in the dataset. The repertoires were made available in a free public database intended to serve as a resource for research on the immune response to SARS-CoV-2. The samples were drawn from two sources: the first 160 participants of the ongoing ImmuneRACE study, and over 950 subjects contributed by 6 global collaborators. Sample metadata almost always included a de-identified subject ID, COVID-19 status, age in years and sex. Where available, HLA class I and class II types were obtained from metadata supplied by the sample provider rather than from assay-based typing. Study-level results and caveats: Clinical and demographic metadata were provided uncurated, with the amount varying by source and participant.

The immunoSEQ Assay, a bias-controlled multiplex PCR, was used to amplify TCRbeta CDR3 regions from genomic DNA. For the original study's pipeline: Within the assay, amplification of reference gene primers was used to estimate how many nucleated cells each sample contained. Sequence reads were collapsed and filtered to measure the absolute abundance of every unique TCRbeta CDR3 rearrangement. For each sample, productive Simpson clonality was calculated by taking the square root of Simpson's diversity index across productive rearrangements. Imported from immuneACCESS, the table was reduced by TCRdb to in-frame sequences with V and J called. These copies leave out some clones; in studies compared against another copy, an unresolved V gene accounts for under half, and the cause of the remainder is not known. Clonal size and the V and J genes are those of that table, whereas D and trimming came from the DNA. The sample table records over 250,000 clones; about 89% of these occur just once. Approximately 9% of the sample belongs to the ten largest clones.

Enrolling through a virtual design, the prospective study's participants ranged in age from roughly 18 to 100 years and lived across some 22 United States geographic areas. In the prospective study, participants were assigned to cohorts based on the clinical history participants reported in a screening survey and a study questionnaire. For ImmuneRACE Cohort 3, a participant was defined as recovered based on two consecutive negative NP/OP PCR tests, clearance by a healthcare professional, or resolution of symptoms. In the prospective study, mobile phlebotomists collected whole blood, serum and a nasopharyngeal or oropharyngeal swab from each participant. Additional blood draws and questionnaires over an approximately 2-month period could optionally be provided by prospective study participants. Before DNA extraction, prospective study blood samples were shipped either frozen or at room temperature.

In regard to this clone: No antigen is known for it. No base quality values were provided; no much bigger clone lies one nucleotide off.

From its cysteine to its phenylalanine, the CDR3 spans 19 amino acids. Only the CDR3 region is kept as DNA, spanning 57 bases read in frame from base 1. From a lookup of the germline V gene, CDR1 and CDR2 are KGHSH and LQKENI. V is cut back by 1 base and J by 0 bases, with 5 bases in the junction unmatched. Sequenced material: PBMCs or T cells enriched from blood (not recorded which). The sequence came from a man between 35 and 55 years old who had recovered from COVID-19. The V gene is TRBV18 and the J gene is TRBJ2-6; 11 of the junction bases match TRBD2. The DNA reads TGTGCCAGCTCACCACTGGGGACTAGCGGCTCCTCTGGGGCCAACGTCCTGACTTTC. Its protein reads: CASSPLGTSGSSGANVLTF. The full variable domain, with segments outside the CDR3 supplied by the reference TRBV18 and TRBJ2-6 proteins, appears as NAGVMQNPRHLVRRRGQEARLRCSPMKGHSHVYWYRQLPEEGLKFMVYLQKENIIDESGMPKERFSAEFPKEGPSILRIQQVVRGDSAAYFCASSPLGTSGSSGANVLTFGAGSRLTVL.